The sequence of this T cell receptor beta chain was determined in a study of blood T cell repertoires in COVID-19. Study as a whole: T cells, B-cell-depleted T cells, or PBMCs supplied cDNA or gDNA.

Produced via immunoSEQ multiplex PCR; TCRdb's table is partial and in-frame only. This sample has over 130,000 clones, with almost 80% found just once. V lost 3 bases and J lost 1; bases outside the gene matches: 3. The CDR3 runs to 15 residues. The germline V gene encodes CDR1 LNHDA and CDR2 SQIVND (reference sequence). This receptor was identified in a woman between 45 and 60 years old who had recovered from COVID-19. Specimen: PBMCs or T cells enriched from blood (not recorded which). The chain is built from TRBV19 and TRBJ2-3; 8 positions agree with TRBD2. The CDR3 loop is CASSMGRGGTDTQYF. Here the CDR3 DNA reads TGTGCCAGTAGTATGGGGCGGGGGGGCACAGATACGCAGTATTTT.